The source of this TCR beta chain is a study of OX40 agonist ivuxolimab in advanced cancers. General study points: At 0.1-3.0 mg/kg, partial responders had clonal expansion among the lowest observed. Mean expanded clone counts were higher in CD8+ than CD4+ T cells. Certain nonresponders additionally had low normalized T-cell clonal expansion.

The method was immunoSEQ multiplex PCR; TCRdb's version includes in-frame clones alone and lacks a portion of them. The table includes about 100,000 clones, approximately 90% detected once. Unmatched junction bases numbered 10, after V lost 6 bases and J lost 9 bases. The CDR3 extends over 13 amino acids. The germline CDR1 and CDR2 sequences are MNHEY and SVGAGI. For this clone: Its antigen is undetermined.

This receptor was taken from an adult with an advanced solid tumor such as melanoma, head and neck, liver or kidney cancer. Material: CD4+ or CD8+ T cells sorted from blood, obtained in a trial of the OX40 agonist ivuxolimab. The V call is TRBV6-5, the J call TRBJ2-7; 8 bases line up with TRBD1. Written as DNA, the CDR3 is TGTGCCAGCAGCCCAGGGACAGGTCTAAGGCAGTACTTC. This gives the protein CASSPGTGLRQYF.